This T cell receptor (beta chain) was captured by sequencing in a study of beta chain features in type 1 diabetes. Looking at the study overall: What patients shared with healthy donors was a similar profile of age, gender and cell yields.

Isolated RNA was reverse transcribed in full, so expressed TCRB transcripts were sequenced. TCRdb keeps only in-frame clones here, not all; method: immunoSEQ multiplex PCR. Of approximately 120,000 clones listed, 17% are singletons. Study outcomes and limitations: The study found moderately but significantly shorter TCRB CDR3s in all four CD4+ subsets of Type 1 diabetes patients.

In the case of this clone: The antigen remains undetermined.

The TCR comes from a man aged 18 to 30 with type 1 diabetes. The sequencing input was central memory CD4+ T cells from blood.

The CDR3 DNA reads as TGCAGCGTTGGTGAAAGGGAGGACGATACGCAGTATTTT. Amino acids: CSVGEREDDTQYF. This rearrangement joins TRBV29-1 to TRBJ2-3; a possible D gene is TRBD2 (6 bases). The germline CDR1 and CDR2 sequences are SQVTM and ANQGSEA. The V end lost 4 bases, the J end lost 6 bases, and 14 bases lay between the germline ends. The CDR3 covers 13 residues.